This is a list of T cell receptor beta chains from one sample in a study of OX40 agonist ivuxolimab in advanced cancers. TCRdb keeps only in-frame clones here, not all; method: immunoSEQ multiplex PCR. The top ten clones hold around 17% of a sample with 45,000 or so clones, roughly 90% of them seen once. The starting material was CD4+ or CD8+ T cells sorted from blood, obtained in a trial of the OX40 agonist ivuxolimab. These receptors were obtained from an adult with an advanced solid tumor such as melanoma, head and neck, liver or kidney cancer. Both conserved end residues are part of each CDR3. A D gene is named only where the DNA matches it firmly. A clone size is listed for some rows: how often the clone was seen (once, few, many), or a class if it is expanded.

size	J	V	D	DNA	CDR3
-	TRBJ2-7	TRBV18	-	TGTGCCAGCTCACCACTGGAGTCCTACGAGCAGTACTTC	CASSPLESYEQYF
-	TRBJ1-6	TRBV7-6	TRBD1	TGTGCCAGCAGAGACGGTGACAGGGCTAATTCACCCCTCCACTTT	CASRDGDRANSPLHF
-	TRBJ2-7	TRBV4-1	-	TGCGCCAGCAGCCAAGTTTTCGGTTTCTCCTACGAGCAGTACTTC	CASSQVFGFSYEQYF
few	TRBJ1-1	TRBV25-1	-	TGTGCCAGCAGTGTCCAGAACACTGAAGCTTTCTTT	CASSVQNTEAFF
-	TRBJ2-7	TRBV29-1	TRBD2	TGCAGCGTTGACAGCGGGGTTGACTACGAGCAGTACTTC	CSVDSGVDYEQYF
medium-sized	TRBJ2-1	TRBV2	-	TGTGCCAGCAGTGAAGCAGCGGAGGCCTACAATGAGCAGTTCTTC	CASSEAAEAYNEQFF
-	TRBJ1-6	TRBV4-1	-	TGCGCCAGCAGCTTTAGGGTCGATGGTTCACCCCTCCACTTT	CASSFRVDGSPLHF
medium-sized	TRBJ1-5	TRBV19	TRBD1	TGTGCCAGTAGTATAGGTCCCGGCAGGGGGCTGAATCAGCCCCAGCATTTT	CASSIGPGRGLNQPQHF
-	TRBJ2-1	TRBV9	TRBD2	TGTGCCAGCAGCGGAGGGACTAGCGGAGAGATTGAGCAGTTCTTC	CASSGGTSGEIEQFF
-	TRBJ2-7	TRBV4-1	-	TGCGCCAGCAGCCAAGATCGGGGCAGTACCTACGAGCAGTACTTC	CASSQDRGSTYEQYF
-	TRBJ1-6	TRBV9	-	TGTGCCAGCAGCGTCGGGGGACCACTTAATTCACCCCTCCACTTT	CASSVGGPLNSPLHF
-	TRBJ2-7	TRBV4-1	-	TGCGCCAGCAGCCAAGAGGACACGTACTCCTACGAGCAGTACTTC	CASSQEDTYSYEQYF
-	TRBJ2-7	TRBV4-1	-	TGCGCCAGCAGCCAAGAGTCGTTAGGGCAATACAGAACCTACGAGCAGTACTTC	CASSQESLGQYRTYEQYF
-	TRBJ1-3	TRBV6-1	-	TGTGCCAGCAGAGTCTCCGGGAACACCATATATTTT	CASRVSGNTIYF
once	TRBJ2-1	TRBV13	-	TGTGCCAGCAGAATTAGTGCATCCTACAATGAGCAGTTCTTC	CASRISASYNEQFF
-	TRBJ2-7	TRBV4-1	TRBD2	TGCGCCAGCAGCCTTGGACTAGCGAGGGAGCAGTACTTC	CASSLGLAREQYF
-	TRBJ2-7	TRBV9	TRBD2	TGTGCCAGCAGCGTAGCGGGAGGGGGTCCCTCCTACGAGCAGTACTTC	CASSVAGGGPSYEQYF
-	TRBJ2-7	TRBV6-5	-	TGTGCCAGCAGTTACTCTCTGGCTAGCTCTGACGAGCAGTACTTC	CASSYSLASSDEQYF
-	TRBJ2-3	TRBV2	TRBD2	TGTGCCAGCAGTGCCCCGGCCACTAGCGGGGCTCGGGATACGCAGTATTTT	CASSAPATSGARDTQYF
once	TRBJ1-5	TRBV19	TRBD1	TGTGCCAGTAGTTTGACAGGGGGGGAGGGTCCCCAGCATTTT	CASSLTGGEGPQHF
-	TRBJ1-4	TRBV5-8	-	TGTGCCAGCAGCTTGGTGGGCCCCAATGAAAAACTGTTTTTT	CASSLVGPNEKLFF
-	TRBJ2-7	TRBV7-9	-	TGTGCCAGCAGCTTAGATGAGGGTACCTACGAGCAGTACTTC	CASSLDEGTYEQYF
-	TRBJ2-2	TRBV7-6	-	TGTGCCAGCAGCTTTGGCGGCGACTGGGAGCTGTTTTTT	CASSFGGDWELFF
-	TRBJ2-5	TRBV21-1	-	TGTGCCAGCAGCAAAGTAAAAAGGGGGGCAGAGACCCAGTACTTC	CASSKVKRGAETQYF